What follows is one T cell receptor (beta chain) and its context. The sample is drawn from a study of blood T cell repertoires in COVID-19. Produced via immunoSEQ multiplex PCR; TCRdb's table is partial and in-frame only. The sample lists 250,000 or so clones, 91% occurring once. Sequencing was performed on PBMCs or T cells enriched from blood (not recorded which). The receptor comes from a man in his forties or fifties who had been exposed to COVID-19.

The DNA of the CDR3 is TGTGCCAGCACCCCGTCCTATAATTCACCCCTCCACTTT. Translation: CASTPSYNSPLHF. This chain uses TRBV5-8 with TRBJ1-6; D not certain. Germline assignment: CDR1 SGHTS and CDR2 YDEGEE. This CDR3 is built from 13 residues. The V end lost 6 bases, the J end lost 1 base, and 5 bases lay between the germline ends.